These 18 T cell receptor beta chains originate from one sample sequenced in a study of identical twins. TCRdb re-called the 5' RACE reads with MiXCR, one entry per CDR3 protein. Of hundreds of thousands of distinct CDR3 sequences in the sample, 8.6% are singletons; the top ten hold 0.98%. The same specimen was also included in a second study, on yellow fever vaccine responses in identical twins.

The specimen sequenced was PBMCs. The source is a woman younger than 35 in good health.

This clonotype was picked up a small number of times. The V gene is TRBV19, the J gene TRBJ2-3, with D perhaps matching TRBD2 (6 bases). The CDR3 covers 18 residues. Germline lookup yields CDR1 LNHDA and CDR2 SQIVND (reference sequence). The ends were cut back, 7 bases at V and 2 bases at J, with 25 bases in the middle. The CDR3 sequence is CASTPSWGPAGLTDTQYF. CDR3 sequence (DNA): TGTGCCAGTACCCCAAGCTGGGGTCCAGCGGGCCTCACAGATACGCAGTATTTT. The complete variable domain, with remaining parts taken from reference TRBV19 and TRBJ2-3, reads DGGITQSPKYLFRKEGQNVTLSCEQNLNHDAMYWYRQDPGQGLRLIYYSQIVNDFQKGDIAEGYSVSREKKESFPLTVTSAQKNPTAFYLCASTPSWGPAGLTDTQYFGPGTRLTVL.

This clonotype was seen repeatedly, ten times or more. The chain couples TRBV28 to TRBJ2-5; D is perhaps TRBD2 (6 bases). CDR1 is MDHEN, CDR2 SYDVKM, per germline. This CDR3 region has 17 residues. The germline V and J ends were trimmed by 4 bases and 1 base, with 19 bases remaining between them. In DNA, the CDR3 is TGTGCCAGCAGTTCCCCTGGGGGGACGGTGGGCCAAGAGACCCAGTACTTC. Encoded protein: CASSSPGGTVGQETQYF.

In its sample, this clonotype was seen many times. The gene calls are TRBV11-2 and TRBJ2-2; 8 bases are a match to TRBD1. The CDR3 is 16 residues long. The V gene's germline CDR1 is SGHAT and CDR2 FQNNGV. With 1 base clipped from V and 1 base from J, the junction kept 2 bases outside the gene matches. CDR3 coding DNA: TGTGCCAGCAGCTTAGTAGGGACAGGGAACACCGGGGAGCTGTTTTTT. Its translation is CASSLVGTGNTGELFF.

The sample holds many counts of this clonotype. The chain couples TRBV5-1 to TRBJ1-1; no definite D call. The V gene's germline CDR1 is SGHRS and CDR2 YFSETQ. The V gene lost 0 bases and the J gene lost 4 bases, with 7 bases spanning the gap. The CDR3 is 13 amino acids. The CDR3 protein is CASSLDPLTEAFF. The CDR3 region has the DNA TGCGCCAGCAGCTTGGATCCCCTCACTGAAGCTTTCTTT.

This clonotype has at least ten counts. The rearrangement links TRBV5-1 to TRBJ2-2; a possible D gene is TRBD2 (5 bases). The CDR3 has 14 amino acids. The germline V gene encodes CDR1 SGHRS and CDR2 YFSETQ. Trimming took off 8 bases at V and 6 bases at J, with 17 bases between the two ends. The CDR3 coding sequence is TGCGCCAGTAGGGCGGGTAGCAAGTCCGGGGAGCTGTTTTTT. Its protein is CASRAGSKSGELFF.

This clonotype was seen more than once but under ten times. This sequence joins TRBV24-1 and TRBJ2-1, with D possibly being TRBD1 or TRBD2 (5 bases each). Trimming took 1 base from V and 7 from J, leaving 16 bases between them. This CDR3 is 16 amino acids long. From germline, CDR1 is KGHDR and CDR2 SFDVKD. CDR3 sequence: CATSDFRGISTNEQFF. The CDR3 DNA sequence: TGTGCCACCAGTGATTTCCGGGGCATAAGCACAAATGAGCAGTTCTTC.

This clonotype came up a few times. The DNA for the CDR3 is TGTGCCAGCAGCTCAACACTTAGCGGGGGGGTATTCGAGCAGTTCTTC. This gives the protein CASSSTLSGGVFEQFF. The V gene is TRBV11-2, the J gene TRBJ2-1; TRBD2 aligns across 11 bases. Trimming removed 4 bases from V and 10 bases from J; junction bases left unmatched: 12. Germline assignment: CDR1 SGHAT and CDR2 FQNNGV. The CDR3 consists of 16 residues.

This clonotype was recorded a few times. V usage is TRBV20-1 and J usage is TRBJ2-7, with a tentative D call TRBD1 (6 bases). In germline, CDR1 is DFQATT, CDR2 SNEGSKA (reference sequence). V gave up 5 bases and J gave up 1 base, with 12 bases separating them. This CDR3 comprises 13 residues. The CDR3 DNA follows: TGCAGTGCTGGCGGACAGACATCCTACGAGCAGTACTTC. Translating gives CSAGGQTSYEQYF.

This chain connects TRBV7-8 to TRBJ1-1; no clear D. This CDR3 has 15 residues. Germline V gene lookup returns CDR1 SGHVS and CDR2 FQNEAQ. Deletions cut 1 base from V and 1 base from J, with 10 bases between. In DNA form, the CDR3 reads TGTGCCAGCAGCTTAGGGGTGACCGCGAACACTGAAGCTTTCTTT. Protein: CASSLGVTANTEAFF. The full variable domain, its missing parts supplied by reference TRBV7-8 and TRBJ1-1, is GAGVSQSPRYKVAKRGQDVALRCDPISGHVSLFWYQQALGQGPEFLTYFQNEAQLDKSGLPSDRFFAERPEGSVSTLKIQRTQQEDSAVYLCASSLGVTANTEAFFGQGTRLTVV.

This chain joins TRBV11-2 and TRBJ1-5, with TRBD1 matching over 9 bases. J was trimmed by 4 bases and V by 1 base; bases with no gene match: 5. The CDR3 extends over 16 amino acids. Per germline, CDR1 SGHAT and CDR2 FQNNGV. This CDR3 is CASSLGVGQGNQPQHF. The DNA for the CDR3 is TGTGCCAGCAGCTTAGGAGTGGGACAGGGAAATCAGCCCCAGCATTTT.

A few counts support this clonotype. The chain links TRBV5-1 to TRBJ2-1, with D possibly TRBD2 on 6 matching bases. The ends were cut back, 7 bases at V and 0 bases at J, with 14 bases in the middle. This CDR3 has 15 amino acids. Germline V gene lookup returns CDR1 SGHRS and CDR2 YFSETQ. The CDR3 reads CASGTGERSYNEQFF. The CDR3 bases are TGCGCCAGCGGGACGGGGGAGCGCTCCTACAATGAGCAGTTCTTC.

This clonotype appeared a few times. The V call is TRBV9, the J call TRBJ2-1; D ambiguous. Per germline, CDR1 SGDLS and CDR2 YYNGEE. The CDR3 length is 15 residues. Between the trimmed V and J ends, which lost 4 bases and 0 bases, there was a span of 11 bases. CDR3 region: CASSHDPSSYNEQFF. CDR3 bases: TGTGCCAGCAGCCACGACCCGAGCTCCTACAATGAGCAGTTCTTC.

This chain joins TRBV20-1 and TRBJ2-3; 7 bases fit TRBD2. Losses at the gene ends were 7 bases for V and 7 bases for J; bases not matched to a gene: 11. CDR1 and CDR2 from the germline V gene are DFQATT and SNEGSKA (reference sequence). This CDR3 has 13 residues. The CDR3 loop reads CSVRGEALHTQYF. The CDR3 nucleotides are TGCAGTGTTCGGGGGGAGGCTCTTCATACGCAGTATTTT.

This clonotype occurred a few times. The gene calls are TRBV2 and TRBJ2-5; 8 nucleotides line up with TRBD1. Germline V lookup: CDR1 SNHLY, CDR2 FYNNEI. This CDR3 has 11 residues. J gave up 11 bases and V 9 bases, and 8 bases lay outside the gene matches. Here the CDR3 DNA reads TGTGCCAGTAAAGGACAGGGCGATCAGTACTTC. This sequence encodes CASKGQGDQYF. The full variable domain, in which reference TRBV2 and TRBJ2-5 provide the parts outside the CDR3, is EPEVTQTPSHQVTQMGQEVILRCVPISNHLYFYWYRQILGQKVEFLVSFYNNEISEKSEIFDDQFSVERPDGSNFTLKIRSTKLEDSAMYFCASKGQGDQYFGPGTRLLVL.

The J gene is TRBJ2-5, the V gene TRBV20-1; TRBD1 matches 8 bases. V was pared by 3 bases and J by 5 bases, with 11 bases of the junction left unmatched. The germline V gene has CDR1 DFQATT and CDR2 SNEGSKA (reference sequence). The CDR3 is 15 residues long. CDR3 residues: CSASRVAGGIETQYF. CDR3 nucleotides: TGCAGTGCTAGCAGGGTGGCAGGGGGCATCGAGACCCAGTACTTC.

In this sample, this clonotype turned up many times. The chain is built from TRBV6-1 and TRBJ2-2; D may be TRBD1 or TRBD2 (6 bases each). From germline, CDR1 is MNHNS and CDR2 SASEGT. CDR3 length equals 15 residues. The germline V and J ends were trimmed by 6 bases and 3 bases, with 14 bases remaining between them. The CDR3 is CASSQGGTHTGELFF. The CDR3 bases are TGTGCCAGCAGCCAAGGGGGGACGCACACCGGGGAGCTGTTTTTT.

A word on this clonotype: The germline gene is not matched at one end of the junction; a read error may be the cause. CDR3 region: CAFSSGGSYNEQFF. The DNA of the CDR3 is TGTGCCTTCAGTAGCGGGGGCTCCTACAATGAGCAGTTCTTC. J is TRBJ2-1 and V is TRBV10-3, with 9 bases aligning to TRBD2. Germline lookup yields CDR1 ENHRY and CDR2 SYGVKD. CDR3 length: 14 residues.

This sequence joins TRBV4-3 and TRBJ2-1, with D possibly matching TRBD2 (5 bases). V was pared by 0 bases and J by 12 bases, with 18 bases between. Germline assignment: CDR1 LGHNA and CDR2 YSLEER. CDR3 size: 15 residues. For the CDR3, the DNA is TGCGCCAGCAGCCAAGACCGAGGGATACCAGGATGGCAGTTCTTC. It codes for CASSQDRGIPGWQFF.